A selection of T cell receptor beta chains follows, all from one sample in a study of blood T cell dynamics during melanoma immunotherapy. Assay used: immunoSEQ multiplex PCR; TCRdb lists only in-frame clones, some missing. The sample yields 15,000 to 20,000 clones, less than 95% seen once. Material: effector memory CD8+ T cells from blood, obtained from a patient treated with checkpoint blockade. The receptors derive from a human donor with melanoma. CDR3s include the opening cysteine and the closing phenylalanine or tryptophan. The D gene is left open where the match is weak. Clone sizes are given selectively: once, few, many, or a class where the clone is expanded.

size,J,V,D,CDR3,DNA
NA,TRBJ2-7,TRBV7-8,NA,CASSPDPRAATSYEQYF,TGTGCCAGCAGCCCCGACCCCCGAGCGGCCACTTCCTACGAGCAGTACTTC
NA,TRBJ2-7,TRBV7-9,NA,CASSLAVTYEQYF,TGTGCCAGCAGCTTAGCCGTTACCTACGAGCAGTACTTC
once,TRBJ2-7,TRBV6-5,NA,CAAGISYEQYF,TGTGCCGCCGGGATCTCCTACGAGCAGTACTTC
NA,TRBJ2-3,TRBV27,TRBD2,CASSFSNPGLAGGDTQYF,TGTGCCAGCAGTTTCTCGAACCCGGGACTAGCGGGAGGGGATACGCAGTATTTT
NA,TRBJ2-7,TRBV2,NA,CASSEVGTYEQYF,TGTGCCAGCAGTGAGGTCGGAACCTACGAGCAGTACTTC
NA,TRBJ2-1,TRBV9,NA,CASSVGGPLNEQFF,TGTGCCAGCAGCGTAGGCGGACCCCTCAATGAGCAGTTCTTC
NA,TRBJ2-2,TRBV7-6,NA,CASSLRGYTGELFF,TGTGCCAGCAGCTTACGGGGCTACACCGGGGAGCTGTTTTTT
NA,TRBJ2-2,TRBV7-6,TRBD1,CASSVRTGPGELFF,TGTGCCAGCAGCGTCCGGACAGGGCCCGGGGAGCTGTTTTTT
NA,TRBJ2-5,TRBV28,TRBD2,CASRGRLAGSGETQYF,TGTGCCAGCAGGGGCCGACTAGCGGGAAGCGGGGAGACCCAGTACTTC
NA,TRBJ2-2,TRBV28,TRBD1,CASSFRGGVPGELFF,TGTGCCAGCAGTTTTAGAGGGGGCGTACCCGGGGAGCTGTTTTTT
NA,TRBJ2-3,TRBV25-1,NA,CASSDGFTQYF,TGTGCCAGCAGTGATGGCTTTACGCAGTATTTT
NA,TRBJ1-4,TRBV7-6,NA,CASSLGTDFNEKLFF,TGTGCCAGCAGCTTGGGGACGGACTTTAATGAAAAACTGTTTTTT
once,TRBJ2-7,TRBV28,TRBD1,CASGGTGTYEQYF,TGTGCCAGCGGGGGGACAGGGACCTACGAGCAGTACTTC
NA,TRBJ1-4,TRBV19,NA,CASSIAATNEKLFF,TGTGCCAGTAGTATCGCCGCAACTAATGAAAAACTGTTTTTT
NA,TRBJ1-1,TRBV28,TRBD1,CASRSRGLTEAFF,TGTGCCAGCAGATCCAGGGGGCTCACTGAAGCTTTCTTT
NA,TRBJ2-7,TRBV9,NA,CASSEHGPEGYEQYF,TGTGCCAGCAGCGAGCACGGGCCGGAGGGCTACGAGCAGTACTTC
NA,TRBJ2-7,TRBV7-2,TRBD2,CASSFGLAPYEQYF,TGTGCCAGCAGCTTTGGACTAGCGCCCTACGAGCAGTACTTC
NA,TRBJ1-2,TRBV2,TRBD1,CASGWDSNYGYTF,TGTGCCAGCGGTTGGGACAGTAACTATGGCTACACCTTC
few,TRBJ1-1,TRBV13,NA,CASSLGPTEAFF,TGTGCCAGCAGCTTAGGACCGACTGAAGCTTTCTTT
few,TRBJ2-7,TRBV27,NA,CASSLQENEQYF,TGTGCCAGCAGCCTTCAGGAAAACGAGCAGTACTTC
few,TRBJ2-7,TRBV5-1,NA,CASSLTSLGEQYF,TGCGCCAGCAGCTTGACTAGTTTAGGCGAGCAGTACTTC
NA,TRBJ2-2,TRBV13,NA,CASRTTAGDAGELFF,TGTGCCAGCAGGACAACGGCAGGGGACGCCGGGGAGCTGTTTTTT
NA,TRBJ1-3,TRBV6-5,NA,CASSSNLSGNTIYF,TGTGCCAGCAGTTCTAACCTCTCTGGAAACACCATATATTTT
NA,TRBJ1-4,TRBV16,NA,CASSQFRAEKLFF,TGTGCCAGCAGCCAATTCCGAGCTGAAAAACTGTTTTTT
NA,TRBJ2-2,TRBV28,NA,CASRVPGPENTGELFF,TGTGCCAGCAGAGTCCCGGGACCAGAAAACACCGGGGAGCTGTTTTTT
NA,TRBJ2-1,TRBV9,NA,CASSHRLVNQDEQFF,TGTGCCAGCAGCCACAGACTAGTTAATCAGGATGAGCAGTTCTTC
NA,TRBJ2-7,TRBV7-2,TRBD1,CASSPGQGYEQYF,TGTGCCAGCAGCCCGGGACAGGGCTACGAGCAGTACTTC
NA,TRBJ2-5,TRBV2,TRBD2,CASSEEWLADHF,TGTGCCAGCAGTGAGGAGTGGCTAGCGGATCACTTC
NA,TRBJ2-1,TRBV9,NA,CASSVASVGHNEQFF,TGTGCCAGCAGCGTAGCAAGCGTGGGGCACAATGAGCAGTTCTTC
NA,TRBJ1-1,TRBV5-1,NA,CASSLRESPEAFF,TGCGCCAGCAGCTTGAGGGAAAGCCCAGAAGCTTTCTTT
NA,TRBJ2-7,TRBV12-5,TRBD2,CASGLGLADLYEQYF,TGTGCTAGTGGTTTGGGTCTAGCGGATCTCTACGAGCAGTACTTC
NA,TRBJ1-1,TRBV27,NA,CASSLGGNTEAFF,TGTGCCAGCAGTTTGGGGGGGAACACTGAAGCTTTCTTT
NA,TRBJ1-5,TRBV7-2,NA,CASSQGRSQPQHF,TGTGCCAGCAGTCAGGGGCGAAGTCAGCCCCAGCATTTT
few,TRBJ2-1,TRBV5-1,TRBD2,CASRRVAGYNEQFF,TGCGCCAGCCGCCGGGTAGCGGGGTACAATGAGCAGTTCTTC